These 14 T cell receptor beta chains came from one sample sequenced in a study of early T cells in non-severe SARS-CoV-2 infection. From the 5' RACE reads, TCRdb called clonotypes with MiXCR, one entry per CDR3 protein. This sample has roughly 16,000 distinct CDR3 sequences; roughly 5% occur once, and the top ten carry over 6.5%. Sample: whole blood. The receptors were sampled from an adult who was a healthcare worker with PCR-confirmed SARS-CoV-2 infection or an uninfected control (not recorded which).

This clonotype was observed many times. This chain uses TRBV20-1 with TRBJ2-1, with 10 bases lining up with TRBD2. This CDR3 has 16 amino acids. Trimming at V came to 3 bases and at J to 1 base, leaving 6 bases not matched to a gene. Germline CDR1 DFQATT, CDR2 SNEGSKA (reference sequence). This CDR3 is CSASSGGHMSYNEQFF. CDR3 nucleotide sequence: TGCAGTGCTAGTAGCGGGGGGCATATGTCCTACAATGAGCAGTTCTTC.

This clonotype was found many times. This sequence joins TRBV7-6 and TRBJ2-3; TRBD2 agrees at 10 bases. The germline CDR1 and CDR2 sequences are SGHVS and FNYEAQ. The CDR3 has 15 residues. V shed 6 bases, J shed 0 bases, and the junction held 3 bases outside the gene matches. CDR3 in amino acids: CASSPSGGSTDTQYF. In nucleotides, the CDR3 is TGTGCCAGCAGTCCTAGCGGGGGAAGCACAGATACGCAGTATTTT.

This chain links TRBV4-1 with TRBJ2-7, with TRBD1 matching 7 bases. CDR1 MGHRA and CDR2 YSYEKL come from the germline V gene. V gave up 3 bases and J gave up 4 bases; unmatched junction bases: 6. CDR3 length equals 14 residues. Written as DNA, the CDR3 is TGCGCCAGCAGCCACTCCGGGACAGCTTACGAGCAGTACTTC. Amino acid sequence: CASSHSGTAYEQYF.

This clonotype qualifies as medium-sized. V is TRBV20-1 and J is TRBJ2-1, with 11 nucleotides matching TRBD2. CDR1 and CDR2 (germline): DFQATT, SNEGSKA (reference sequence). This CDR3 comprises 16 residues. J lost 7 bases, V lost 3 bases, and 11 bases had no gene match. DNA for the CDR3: TGCAGTGCTAGGGAGTTAGCGGGAGGGCCTTCAAATGAGCAGTTCTTC. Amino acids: CSARELAGGPSNEQFF.

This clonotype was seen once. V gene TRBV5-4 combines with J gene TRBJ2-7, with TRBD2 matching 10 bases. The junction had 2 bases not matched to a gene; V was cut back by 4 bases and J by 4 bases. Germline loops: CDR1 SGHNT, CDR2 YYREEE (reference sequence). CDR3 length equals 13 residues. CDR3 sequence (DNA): TGTGCCAGCAGCCCGGGACTAGCGTACGAGCAGTACTTC. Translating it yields CASSPGLAYEQYF.

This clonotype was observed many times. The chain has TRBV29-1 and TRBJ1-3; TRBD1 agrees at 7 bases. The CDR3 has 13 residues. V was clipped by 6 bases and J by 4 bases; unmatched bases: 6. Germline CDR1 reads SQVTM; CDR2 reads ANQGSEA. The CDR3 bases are TGCAGCGTGGAATCAGGGGGAGGAAACACCATATATTTT. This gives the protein CSVESGGGNTIYF.

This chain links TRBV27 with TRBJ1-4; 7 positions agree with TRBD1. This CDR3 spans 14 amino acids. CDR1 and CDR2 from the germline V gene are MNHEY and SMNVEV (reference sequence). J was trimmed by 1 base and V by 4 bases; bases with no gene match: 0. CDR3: CASSWDRTNEKLFF. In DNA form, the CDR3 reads TGTGCCAGCAGTTGGGACAGAACTAATGAAAAACTGTTTTTT. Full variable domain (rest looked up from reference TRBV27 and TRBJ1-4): EAQVTQNPRYLITVTGKKLTVTCSQNMNHEYMSWYRQDPGLGLRQIYYSMNVEVTDKGDVPEGYKVSRKEKRNFPLILESPSPNQTSLYFCASSWDRTNEKLFFGSGTQLSVL.

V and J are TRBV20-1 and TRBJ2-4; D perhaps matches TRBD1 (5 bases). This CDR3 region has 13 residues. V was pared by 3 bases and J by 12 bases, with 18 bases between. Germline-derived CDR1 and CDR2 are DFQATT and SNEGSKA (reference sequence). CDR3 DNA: TGCAGTGCTAGTACGACAGCCGAAAAGGGTCAGTACTTC. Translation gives CSASTTAEKGQYF.

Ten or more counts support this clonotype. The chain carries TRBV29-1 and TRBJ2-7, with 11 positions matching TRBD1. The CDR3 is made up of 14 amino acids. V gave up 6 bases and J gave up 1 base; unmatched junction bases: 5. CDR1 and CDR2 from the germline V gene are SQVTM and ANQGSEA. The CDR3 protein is CSVAGTGGSYEQYV. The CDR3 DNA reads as TGCAGCGTCGCCGGGACAGGGGGGTCCTACGAGCAGTACGTC.

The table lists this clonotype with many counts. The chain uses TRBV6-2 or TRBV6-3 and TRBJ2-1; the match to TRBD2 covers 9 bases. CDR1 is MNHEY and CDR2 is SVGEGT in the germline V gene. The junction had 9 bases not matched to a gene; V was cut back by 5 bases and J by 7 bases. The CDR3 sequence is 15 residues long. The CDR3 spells CASSLYSGSMNEQFF. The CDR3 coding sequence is TGTGCCAGCAGTCTCTATAGCGGGAGTATGAATGAGCAGTTCTTC.

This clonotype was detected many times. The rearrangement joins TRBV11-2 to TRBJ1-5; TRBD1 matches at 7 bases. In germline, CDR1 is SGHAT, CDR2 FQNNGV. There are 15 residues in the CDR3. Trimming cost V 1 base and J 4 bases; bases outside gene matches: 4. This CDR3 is CASSLGDSGNQPQHF. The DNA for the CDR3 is TGTGCCAGCAGCTTAGGGGACAGTGGGAATCAGCCCCAGCATTTT. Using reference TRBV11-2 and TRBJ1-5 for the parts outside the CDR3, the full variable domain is EAGVAQSPRYKIIEKRQSVAFWCNPISGHATLYWYQQILGQGPKLLIQFQNNGVVDDSQLPKDRFSAERLKGVDSTLKIQPAKLEDSAVYLCASSLGDSGNQPQHFGDGTRLSIL.

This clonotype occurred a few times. The CDR3, as DNA: TGCGCCAGCAGCAGCGGCAGCGGGAGCTCCTACAATGAGCAGTTCTTC. It codes for CASSSGSGSSYNEQFF. J is TRBJ2-1 and V is TRBV5-1; 8 bases map to TRBD2. The germline V gene has CDR1 SGHRS and CDR2 YFSETQ. The length of the CDR3 is 16 residues. V was clipped by 4 bases and J by 0 bases; unmatched bases: 6.

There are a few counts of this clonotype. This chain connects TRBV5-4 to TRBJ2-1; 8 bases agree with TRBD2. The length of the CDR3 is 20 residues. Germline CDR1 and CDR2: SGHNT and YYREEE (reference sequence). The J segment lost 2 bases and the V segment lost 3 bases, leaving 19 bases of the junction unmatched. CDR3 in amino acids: CASSSPAGGGRTQPYNEQFF. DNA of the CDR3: TGTGCCAGCAGCTCCCCGGCCGGCGGCGGGAGGACCCAACCCTACAATGAGCAGTTCTTC.

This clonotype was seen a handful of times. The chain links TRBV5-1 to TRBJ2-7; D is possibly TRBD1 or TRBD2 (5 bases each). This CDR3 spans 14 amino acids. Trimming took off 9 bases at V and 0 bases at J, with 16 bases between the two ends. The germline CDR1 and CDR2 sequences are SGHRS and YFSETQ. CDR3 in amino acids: CATRPGRISYEQYF. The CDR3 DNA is TGCGCCACCCGACCGGGACGGATCTCCTACGAGCAGTACTTC.